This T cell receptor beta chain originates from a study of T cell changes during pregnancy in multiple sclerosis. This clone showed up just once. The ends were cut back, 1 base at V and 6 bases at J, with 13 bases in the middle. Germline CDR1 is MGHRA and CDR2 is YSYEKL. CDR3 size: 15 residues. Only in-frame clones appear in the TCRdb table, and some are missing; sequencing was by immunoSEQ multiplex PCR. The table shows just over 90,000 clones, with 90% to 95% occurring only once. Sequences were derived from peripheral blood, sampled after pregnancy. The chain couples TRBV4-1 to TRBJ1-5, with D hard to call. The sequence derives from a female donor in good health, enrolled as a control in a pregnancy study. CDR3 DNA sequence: TGCGCCAGCAGCCAAGTTGGGCTTTCGGCTCAGCCCCAGCATTTT. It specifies CASSQVGLSAQPQHF.